This is a list of T cell receptor beta chains from one sample in a study of T cell responses to AZD1222 COVID-19 vaccine. Libraries were prepared by immunoSEQ multiplex PCR; TCRdb keeps only in-frame clonotypes and omits some of them. The sample yields some 120,000 clones, more than 75% seen once. The sample consisted of peripheral blood, taken on day 0 of AZD1222 vaccination. These receptors all stem from an adult in good health. Both conserved end residues are part of each CDR3. The order of the fields is CDR3 length, clone size, V gene, D gene, J gene, CDR3 DNA, CDR3 protein. D genes are given only for firm matches. Clone size is not always given. Where it is, it says once, few, many or a class for expanded clones.

cdr3_length: 16
clone_size: .
v_call: TRBV29-1
d_call: .
j_call: TRBJ2-2
cdr3_nt: TGCAGCGTTGAAGCTTTACGCCGGGACTCCCCCGGGGAGCTGTTTTTT
cdr3_aa: CSVEALRRDSPGELFF

cdr3_length: 14
clone_size: .
v_call: TRBV5-8
d_call: TRBD1
j_call: TRBJ1-2
cdr3_nt: TGTGCCAGCGGCGAACGGACAGGGAACCCTGGCTACACCTTC
cdr3_aa: CASGERTGNPGYTF

cdr3_length: 16
clone_size: .
v_call: TRBV5-5
d_call: .
j_call: TRBJ2-1
cdr3_nt: TGTGCCAGCAGCCCGGGGGCGGGGTCGGGGTACAATGAGCAGTTCTTC
cdr3_aa: CASSPGAGSGYNEQFF

cdr3_length: 15
clone_size: .
v_call: TRBV28
d_call: TRBD1
j_call: TRBJ1-6
cdr3_nt: TGTGCCAGCAGTAAAAGGACAGGGAGCAATTCACCCCTCCACTTT
cdr3_aa: CASSKRTGSNSPLHF

cdr3_length: 16
clone_size: .
v_call: TRBV6-6
d_call: TRBD1
j_call: TRBJ1-1
cdr3_nt: TGTGCCAGCAGCCCCGGACAGGGTGGTGTTCGCACTGAAGCTTTCTTT
cdr3_aa: CASSPGQGGVRTEAFF

cdr3_length: 13
clone_size: once
v_call: TRBV19
d_call: .
j_call: TRBJ1-4
cdr3_nt: TGTGCCAGTAATGGACAGAGAAATGAAAAACTGTTTTTT
cdr3_aa: CASNGQRNEKLFF

cdr3_length: 15
clone_size: .
v_call: TRBV19
d_call: .
j_call: TRBJ2-7
cdr3_nt: TGTGCCAGTAGTATAGACCCGGGTCTCGGAGGCGAGCAGTACTTC
cdr3_aa: CASSIDPGLGGEQYF

cdr3_length: 16
clone_size: .
v_call: TRBV21-1
d_call: .
j_call: TRBJ2-7
cdr3_nt: TGTGCCAGCAGCAAAGAACAAAGGACTCTAGGGTACGAGCAGTACTTC
cdr3_aa: CASSKEQRTLGYEQYF

cdr3_length: 13
clone_size: .
v_call: TRBV6-5
d_call: .
j_call: TRBJ2-6
cdr3_nt: TGTGCCAGCAGAGTAGCTGGGGCCAACGTCCTGACTTTC
cdr3_aa: CASRVAGANVLTF

cdr3_length: 15
clone_size: .
v_call: TRBV10-1
d_call: .
j_call: TRBJ2-2
cdr3_nt: TGCGCCAGCAGTGACGGGACCAAGAACACCGGGGAGCTGTTTTTT
cdr3_aa: CASSDGTKNTGELFF

cdr3_length: 19
clone_size: .
v_call: TRBV4-3
d_call: TRBD2
j_call: TRBJ2-1
cdr3_nt: TGCGCCAGCAGCCCGCCCCCCACTAGCGGGGATCTCTCCTACAATGAGCAGTTCTTC
cdr3_aa: CASSPPPTSGDLSYNEQFF

cdr3_length: 14
clone_size: once
v_call: TRBV6-5
d_call: .
j_call: TRBJ1-2
cdr3_nt: TGTGCCAGCAGTTACGGACCCCCTAACTATGGCTACACCTTC
cdr3_aa: CASSYGPPNYGYTF

cdr3_length: 15
clone_size: .
v_call: TRBV11-3
d_call: .
j_call: TRBJ1-3
cdr3_nt: TGTGCCAGCAGCGCCCAGTCGGCCTCTGGAAACACCATATATTTT
cdr3_aa: CASSAQSASGNTIYF

cdr3_length: 16
clone_size: .
v_call: TRBV10-2
d_call: .
j_call: TRBJ1-1
cdr3_nt: TGCGCCAGCAGTGAGCCGATGGCGGCAGGGTTCACTGAAGCTTTCTTT
cdr3_aa: CASSEPMAAGFTEAFF

cdr3_length: 17
clone_size: .
v_call: TRBV4-3
d_call: TRBD2
j_call: TRBJ2-1
cdr3_nt: TGCGCCAGCAGCCAAGATTGGAGCGGGGGGGCCGACAATGAGCAGTTCTTC
cdr3_aa: CASSQDWSGGADNEQFF

cdr3_length: 15
clone_size: .
v_call: TRBV10-1
d_call: .
j_call: TRBJ2-2
cdr3_nt: TGCGCCAGCAGTGCGGGGAGGGGGCTAAGCGGGGAGCTGTTTTTT
cdr3_aa: CASSAGRGLSGELFF

cdr3_length: 13
clone_size: .
v_call: TRBV6-2/TRBV6-3
d_call: .
j_call: TRBJ2-1
cdr3_nt: TGTGCCAGCAGTTGGGATGACTACAATGAGCAGTTCTTC
cdr3_aa: CASSWDDYNEQFF

cdr3_length: 14
clone_size: .
v_call: TRBV19
d_call: .
j_call: TRBJ2-3
cdr3_nt: TGTGCCAGTAGTAGGGACTCCCCACGGGATACGCAGTATTTT
cdr3_aa: CASSRDSPRDTQYF

cdr3_length: 15
clone_size: .
v_call: TRBV4-1
d_call: .
j_call: TRBJ1-2
cdr3_nt: TGCGCCAGCAGCCAAGGTAGGGGGACCACTCTTGGCTACACCTTC
cdr3_aa: CASSQGRGTTLGYTF

cdr3_length: 13
clone_size: .
v_call: TRBV29-1
d_call: .
j_call: TRBJ2-2
cdr3_nt: TGCAGCGGATTACAGGGATCCACCGGGGAGCTGTTTTTT
cdr3_aa: CSGLQGSTGELFF

cdr3_length: 12
clone_size: .
v_call: TRBV28
d_call: .
j_call: TRBJ2-7
cdr3_nt: TGTGCCAGCAGTCCCGGGGCCACCGGGCAGTACTTC
cdr3_aa: CASSPGATGQYF

cdr3_length: 14
clone_size: .
v_call: TRBV7-9
d_call: .
j_call: TRBJ1-2
cdr3_nt: TGTGCCAGCTGCCGGGCAGGGGTTAACTATGGCTACACCTTC
cdr3_aa: CASCRAGVNYGYTF

cdr3_length: 14
clone_size: .
v_call: TRBV18
d_call: .
j_call: TRBJ2-7
cdr3_nt: TGTGCCAGCTCACCACGGGGGAGCTCCTACGAGCAGTACTTC
cdr3_aa: CASSPRGSSYEQYF

cdr3_length: 17
clone_size: .
v_call: TRBV18
d_call: .
j_call: TRBJ1-4
cdr3_nt: TGTGCCAGCTCACCACAAGAGACCCGGGGAGATAATGAAAAACTGTTTTTT
cdr3_aa: CASSPQETRGDNEKLFF

cdr3_length: 13
clone_size: .
v_call: TRBV7-2
d_call: .
j_call: TRBJ1-2
cdr3_nt: TGTGCCAGCAGCTTAGACCGGGGCGAAGGCTACACCTTC
cdr3_aa: CASSLDRGEGYTF

cdr3_length: 13
clone_size: .
v_call: TRBV12-3/TRBV12-4
d_call: .
j_call: TRBJ1-5
cdr3_nt: TGTGCCAGCAGTCAAAGGGGGGTTCAGCCCCAGCATTTT
cdr3_aa: CASSQRGVQPQHF

cdr3_length: 12
clone_size: .
v_call: TRBV30
d_call: .
j_call: TRBJ2-7
cdr3_nt: TGTGCCTGGAGTCTCGGTGTCTACGAGCAGTACTTC
cdr3_aa: CAWSLGVYEQYF

cdr3_length: 15
clone_size: few
v_call: TRBV24-1
d_call: TRBD1
j_call: TRBJ2-7
cdr3_nt: TGTGCCACCAGTGATCCTAGGGACAGAGCCTACGAGCAGTACTTC
cdr3_aa: CATSDPRDRAYEQYF

cdr3_length: 19
clone_size: .
v_call: TRBV3-1/TRBV3-2
d_call: TRBD1
j_call: TRBJ1-5
cdr3_nt: TGTGCCAGCAGCCAAGGATTGGGACAGGGGGCATTTAGCAATCAGCCCCAGCATTTT
cdr3_aa: CASSQGLGQGAFSNQPQHF

cdr3_length: 15
clone_size: .
v_call: TRBV19
d_call: TRBD2
j_call: TRBJ2-7
cdr3_nt: TGTGCCAGTCAAGAGCGGACTAGCGCGTCCTACGAGCAGTACTTC
cdr3_aa: CASQERTSASYEQYF

cdr3_length: 15
clone_size: .
v_call: TRBV9
d_call: TRBD2
j_call: TRBJ2-7
cdr3_nt: TGTGCCAGCAGCGTCATAGCGGGGCCCTCCTACGAGCAGTACTTC
cdr3_aa: CASSVIAGPSYEQYF

cdr3_length: 13
clone_size: .
v_call: TRBV2
d_call: .
j_call: TRBJ1-5
cdr3_nt: TGTGCCAGCAGTGAAGAGAGCAATCAGCCCCAGCATTTT
cdr3_aa: CASSEESNQPQHF

cdr3_length: 16
clone_size: .
v_call: TRBV25-1
d_call: TRBD2
j_call: TRBJ2-5
cdr3_nt: TGTGCCAGCAGCCAATTCAGCGGGGGTCACCAAGAGACCCAGTACTTC
cdr3_aa: CASSQFSGGHQETQYF

cdr3_length: 17
clone_size: .
v_call: TRBV2
d_call: TRBD2
j_call: TRBJ2-7
cdr3_nt: TGTGCCAGCAGTCCCGGGACTAGCGGTAGGAGCTCCTACGAGCAGTACTTC
cdr3_aa: CASSPGTSGRSSYEQYF

cdr3_length: 14
clone_size: .
v_call: TRBV4-2
d_call: .
j_call: TRBJ1-6
cdr3_nt: TGTGCCAGCAGCCCCACGCGCAATAATTCACCCCTCCACTTT
cdr3_aa: CASSPTRNNSPLHF

cdr3_length: 14
clone_size: .
v_call: TRBV6-5
d_call: .
j_call: TRBJ1-3
cdr3_nt: TGTGCCCTCCAGGCCGGCAACTCTGGAAACACCATATATTTT
cdr3_aa: CALQAGNSGNTIYF

cdr3_length: 15
clone_size: .
v_call: TRBV6-1
d_call: TRBD1
j_call: TRBJ1-5
cdr3_nt: TGTGCCAGCAGTGAAAGACAGGGGCTTGGTCAGCCCCAGCATTTT
cdr3_aa: CASSERQGLGQPQHF